This is a list of T cell receptor beta chains from one sample in a study of cytomegalovirus exposure and HLA in healthy donors. Some clones are missing from TCRdb's copy, which holds only in-frame ones; the method was immunoSEQ multiplex PCR. The sample consists of roughly 67,000 clones, roughly nine tenths of them appearing once. The material sequenced was PBMCs. All receptors derive from a young man in good health and CMV-seronegative. Each CDR3 is given with its conserved first and last residue. Each record gives: J gene, V gene, D gene, clone size, CDR3 DNA, CDR3 protein. A D gene is named only where the DNA matches it firmly. Not all rows give a size; the values are once, few, many and, for expanded clones, a class.

j_gene: TRBJ1-2
v_gene: TRBV2
d_gene: TRBD1
abundance: -
CDR3nt: TGTGCCAGCAGAAGGGACAGGGATAACTATGGCTACACCTTC
CDR3aa: CASRRDRDNYGYTF

j_gene: TRBJ2-5
v_gene: TRBV27
d_gene: TRBD2
abundance: once
CDR3nt: TGTGCCAGCAGTTCCTACTGGGGAGGGGCCCAAGAGACCCAGTACTTC
CDR3aa: CASSSYWGGAQETQYF

j_gene: TRBJ2-1
v_gene: TRBV6-1
d_gene: -
abundance: -
CDR3nt: TGTGCCAGCAGTGAAGCGGCAGGGGAGTACAATGAGCAGTTCTTC
CDR3aa: CASSEAAGEYNEQFF

j_gene: TRBJ2-7
v_gene: TRBV27
d_gene: TRBD2
abundance: -
CDR3nt: TGTGCCAGCAGTTTTGGGGGGGGCTCCTACGAGCAGTACTTC
CDR3aa: CASSFGGGSYEQYF

j_gene: TRBJ2-1
v_gene: TRBV28
d_gene: TRBD2
abundance: -
CDR3nt: TGTGCCAGCAGTTCCTCTAGCGGTGGCTCCTACAATGAGCAGTTCTTC
CDR3aa: CASSSSSGGSYNEQFF

j_gene: TRBJ2-5
v_gene: TRBV19
d_gene: TRBD2
abundance: -
CDR3nt: TGTGCCAGTAGCCCTCCGGGACTACCCTCCCAGTACTTC
CDR3aa: CASSPPGLPSQYF

j_gene: TRBJ2-1
v_gene: TRBV30
d_gene: -
abundance: -
CDR3nt: TGTGCCTGGAGTCCGGGTGTTGATTACAATGAGCAGTTCTTC
CDR3aa: CAWSPGVDYNEQFF

j_gene: TRBJ1-4
v_gene: TRBV7-9
d_gene: -
abundance: -
CDR3nt: TGTGCCAGCAGCCTGACTCAAGGGGTGGGTAATGAAAAACTGTTTTTT
CDR3aa: CASSLTQGVGNEKLFF

j_gene: TRBJ1-5
v_gene: TRBV7-2
d_gene: -
abundance: -
CDR3nt: TGTGCCAGCAGCTTTACAGGGACCCAGGGCAATCAGCCCCAGCATTTT
CDR3aa: CASSFTGTQGNQPQHF

j_gene: TRBJ2-3
v_gene: TRBV7-2
d_gene: TRBD2
abundance: -
CDR3nt: TGTGCCAGCAGCTTCTCCCTAGCGGGAGGGAGCACAGATACGCAGTATTTT
CDR3aa: CASSFSLAGGSTDTQYF

j_gene: TRBJ2-7
v_gene: TRBV2
d_gene: TRBD2
abundance: -
CDR3nt: TGTGCCAGCAGGGGTGGGACTAGCGAGACCTACGAGCAGTACTTC
CDR3aa: CASRGGTSETYEQYF

j_gene: TRBJ2-1
v_gene: TRBV7-9
d_gene: -
abundance: -
CDR3nt: TGTGCCAGCAGCTTTGAGGGAAACAATGAGCAGTTCTTC
CDR3aa: CASSFEGNNEQFF

j_gene: TRBJ2-1
v_gene: TRBV7-6
d_gene: -
abundance: -
CDR3nt: TGTGCCAGCAGCTTAGGTATTAGCAATGAGCAGTTCTTC
CDR3aa: CASSLGISNEQFF

j_gene: TRBJ1-3
v_gene: TRBV30
d_gene: -
abundance: -
CDR3nt: TGTGCCTGGAGCGTTAGACAGTTCTCTGGAAACACCATATATTTT
CDR3aa: CAWSVRQFSGNTIYF

j_gene: TRBJ2-6
v_gene: TRBV5-1
d_gene: -
abundance: -
CDR3nt: TGCGCCAGCAGCTTTGAGAACTCTGGGGCCAACGTCCTGACTTTC
CDR3aa: CASSFENSGANVLTF

j_gene: TRBJ1-5
v_gene: TRBV10-3
d_gene: -
abundance: -
CDR3nt: TGTGCCATCAGTGAGTACACAGGGCGCAATCAGCCCCAGCATTTT
CDR3aa: CAISEYTGRNQPQHF

j_gene: TRBJ1-1
v_gene: TRBV5-3
d_gene: -
abundance: -
CDR3nt: TGTGCCAGAAGCTTGAAGCAGGGGAACACTGAAGCTTTCTTT
CDR3aa: CARSLKQGNTEAFF

j_gene: TRBJ2-3
v_gene: TRBV6-4
d_gene: TRBD2
abundance: many
CDR3nt: TGTGCCAGCAGTGACTGGACTAGCGGGAGCACAGATACGCAGTATTTT
CDR3aa: CASSDWTSGSTDTQYF

j_gene: TRBJ2-1
v_gene: TRBV19
d_gene: TRBD1
abundance: -
CDR3nt: TGTGCCAGTAGTAAATCCTCGGACAGGGGCTCCTACAATGAGCAGTTCTTC
CDR3aa: CASSKSSDRGSYNEQFF

j_gene: TRBJ2-3
v_gene: TRBV5-1
d_gene: TRBD2
abundance: -
CDR3nt: TGCGCCAGCAGCCCCAGAGCGGGGACTAGCACAGATACGCAGTATTTT
CDR3aa: CASSPRAGTSTDTQYF

j_gene: TRBJ2-1
v_gene: TRBV7-8
d_gene: -
abundance: -
CDR3nt: TGTGCCAGCAGCACGAGGGCCGGGACCGCGGAGGGGGAGCAGTTCTTC
CDR3aa: CASSTRAGTAEGEQFF

j_gene: TRBJ2-5
v_gene: TRBV5-1
d_gene: -
abundance: -
CDR3nt: TGCGCCAGCAGTCGGGCAGGGGAAGAGACCCAGTACTTC
CDR3aa: CASSRAGEETQYF

j_gene: TRBJ2-2
v_gene: TRBV5-1
d_gene: TRBD2
abundance: -
CDR3nt: TGCGCCAGCAGCCCAGTCCCCATAGCGGGAAATGGCGGGGAGCTGTTTTTT
CDR3aa: CASSPVPIAGNGGELFF